One and the same sample provided the 28 T cell receptor beta chains below, sequenced in a study of T-cell memory formation after mild COVID-19. TCRdb re-called the 5' RACE reads through MiXCR, storing one row per CDR3 protein. Among 350,000 to 500,000 distinct CDR3 sequences listed, roughly 18% were seen once. Source material: PBMCs or a T cell subset sorted from them (not recorded which). The receptor source for this set is a man aged 18 to 29 who had mild COVID-19 (a few samples of this study predate the infection). Cell type and time point are not known.

This clonotype occurred many times. This chain joins TRBV6-6 and TRBJ2-7; 8 positions match TRBD1. CDR1 and CDR2 (germline): MNHNY, SVGAGI (reference sequence). The V and J ends lost 6 bases and 1 base, in that order; junction bases with no gene match: 5. The CDR3 has 14 residues. The CDR3, as DNA: TGTGCCAGCAGCATTGGACAGGGTTCCTACGAGCAGTACGTC. Translating it yields CASSIGQGSYEQYV.

This clonotype was found many times. The chain combines TRBV12-3 or TRBV12-4 with TRBJ2-1, with 10 bases fitting TRBD2. The CDR3 contains 13 residues. V lost 7 bases to trimming and J lost 7 bases; unmatched junction nucleotides: 4. In nucleotides, the CDR3 is TGTGCCAGCACCCCGACTAGCGGGAATGAGCAGTTCTTC. This gives the protein CASTPTSGNEQFF.

The chain joins TRBV27 to TRBJ2-7; 8 nucleotides agree with TRBD1. V dropped 5 bases and J dropped 4; count of bases not matched to a gene: 10. CDR3 length equals 15 residues. In germline, CDR1 is MNHEY, CDR2 SMNVEV (reference sequence). The CDR3 protein is CASSTTTGAQYEQYV. For the CDR3, the DNA is TGTGCCAGCAGTACAACGACAGGGGCGCAATACGAGCAGTACGTC.

This sequence joins TRBV7-2 and TRBJ2-3; D not certain. V was trimmed by 2 bases and J by 0 bases, leaving 9 bases between them. Looked up from germline, CDR1 is SGHTA and CDR2 is FQGNSA. The length of the CDR3 is 15 residues. This CDR3 is CASSLQSVSTDTQYF. The CDR3 DNA follows: TGTGCCAGCAGCTTACAAAGCGTTAGCACAGATACGCAGTATTTT.

This rearrangement joins TRBV4-1 to TRBJ2-7, with D possibly called TRBD1 or TRBD2 (5 bases each). Looked up from germline, CDR1 is MGHRA and CDR2 is YSYEKL. Between the trimmed V and J ends, which lost 0 bases and 7 bases, there was a span of 10 bases. The CDR3 consists of 13 residues. In DNA form, the CDR3 reads TGCGCCAGCAGCCAAGACGGGGCGCGGGAGCAGTACTTC. Encoded protein: CASSQDGAREQYF.

This chain connects TRBV19 to TRBJ2-3, with 10 bases fitting TRBD1. The germline V gene has CDR1 LNHDA and CDR2 SQIVND (reference sequence). The V gene end was trimmed by 6 bases and the J gene end by 4 bases; junction bases not matched to a gene: 7. The CDR3 totals 15 residues. The CDR3 nucleotides read TGTGCCAGTAGCACTCCGGGACAGGGGCCAGATACGCAGTATTTT. This translates into CASSTPGQGPDTQYF.

With regard to this clonotype: Given a much more abundant clone one base away, this may be a read error. This chain links TRBV5-1 with TRBJ2-1; perhaps TRBD1 as D (6 bases). The CDR3 length is 14 residues. Germline V lookup: CDR1 SGHRS, CDR2 YFSETQ. CDR3 protein: CDSSQGPPENEQFF. The CDR3 DNA sequence: TGCGACAGCAGTCAGGGGCCTCCAGAGAATGAGCAGTTCTTC.

This clonotype was counted many times. This chain uses TRBV12-3 or TRBV12-4 with TRBJ1-6; 9 positions agree with TRBD1. The CDR3 length is 14 residues. V gave up 6 bases and J gave up 12 bases; unmatched junction bases: 9. CDR3 in DNA: TGTGCCAGCAGCCGAGGACAGGGGCTGGAACCCCTCCACTTT. Amino acid sequence: CASSRGQGLEPLHF.

This clonotype was counted many times. V and J are TRBV20-1 and TRBJ1-1; TRBD1 agrees at 12 bases. CDR1 is DFQATT and CDR2 is SNEGSKA in the germline V gene (reference sequence). Trimming cost V 4 bases and J 4 bases; bases outside gene matches: 10. The CDR3 consists of 16 residues. The chain's CDR3 is CSATGTGGRGGTEAFF. The CDR3 DNA reads TGCAGTGCTACAGGGACAGGGGGCCGGGGAGGCACTGAAGCTTTCTTT.

The CDR3 reads CASSISGTGPTGELFF. DNA of the CDR3: TGTGCCAGCAGCATCTCCGGGACAGGGCCTACCGGGGAGCTGTTTTTT. V is TRBV5-6 and J is TRBJ2-2; TRBD1 aligns across 9 bases. The ends lost 4 bases at V and 5 bases at J; junction bases unmatched: 9. The CDR3 has 16 amino acids. Germline-derived CDR1 and CDR2 are SGHDT and YYEEEE.

V gene TRBV7-6 combines with J gene TRBJ2-5; 12 bases align to TRBD2. The CDR3 covers 13 residues. The germline V gene encodes CDR1 SGHVS and CDR2 FNYEAQ. Germline trimming cut 2 bases from V and 13 bases from J; bases unmatched to any gene: 5. The CDR3 reads CASSLSSGGASYF. CDR3 coding DNA: TGTGCCAGCAGCTTATCTAGCGGGGGGGCCTCGTACTTC. Drawing the rest from reference TRBV7-6 and TRBJ2-5, the complete variable domain is GAGVSQSPRYKVTKRGQDVALRCDPISGHVSLYWYRQALGQGPEFLTYFNYEAQQDKSGLPNDRFSAERPEGSISTLTIQRTEQRDSAMYRCASSLSSGGASYFGPGTRLLVL.

The sample holds a few counts of this clonotype. This chain uses TRBV12-3 or TRBV12-4 with TRBJ1-2; perhaps TRBD1 as D (5 bases). CDR3 length equals 14 residues. Trimming shortened V by 3 bases and J by 4 bases, and 12 bases separated the two germline ends. In DNA form, the CDR3 reads TGTGCCAGCAGTTTTGAGGGGCGAGGCTATGGCTACACCTTC. Amino acid sequence: CASSFEGRGYGYTF.

The chain has TRBV10-2 and TRBJ2-7, with 8 bases fitting TRBD2. This CDR3 has 14 residues. J lost 1 base, V lost 4 bases, and 3 bases had no gene match. Per the germline V gene, CDR1 is WSHSY and CDR2 is SAAADI. CDR3 coding DNA: TGCGCCAGCAGTGCGGCGGGGGGTTCCTACGAGCAGTACTTC. It encodes CASSAAGGSYEQYF.

This clonotype was counted a few times. The chain's CDR3 is CASSSGRVAPFRDTQYF. As DNA, the CDR3 is TGTGCCAGCAGCTCCGGCCGGGTTGCGCCTTTCAGAGATACGCAGTATTTT. The V and J genes are TRBV7-2 and TRBJ2-3; D remains unclear. The V end lost 4 bases, the J end lost 5 bases, and 22 bases lay between the germline ends. The CDR3 totals 17 residues. Germline assignment: CDR1 SGHTA and CDR2 FQGNSA.

The chain recombines TRBV7-9 with TRBJ2-7; weak D call: TRBD1 (6 bases). The CDR3 consists of 14 residues. CDR1 and CDR2 from the germline V gene are SEHNR and FQNEAQ (reference sequence). V lost 6 bases and J 2 bases, leaving 14 bases between the germline ends. CDR3 amino acids: CASSHRTGTYEQYF. CDR3 sequence (DNA): TGTGCCAGCAGTCATAGAACAGGGACCTACGAGCAGTACTTC.

This clonotype has a count of ten or more. This chain joins TRBV11-2 and TRBJ1-3; D remains unclear. Trimming shortened V by 2 bases and J by 0 bases, and 5 bases separated the two germline ends. Germline V lookup: CDR1 SGHAT, CDR2 FQNNGV. The CDR3 has 14 residues. This chain's CDR3 is CASSLMGSGNTIYF. In DNA, the CDR3 is TGTGCCAGCAGCTTAATGGGCTCTGGAAACACCATATATTTT.

The rearrangement links TRBV19 to TRBJ2-4; D might be TRBD2 (5 bases). Germline CDR1 and CDR2: LNHDA and SQIVND (reference sequence). The length of the CDR3 is 12 residues. The V end lost 5 bases, the J end lost 8 bases, and 10 bases lay between the germline ends. Here the CDR3 reads CASSGPGDIQYF. The DNA for the CDR3 is TGTGCCAGTAGTGGCCCCGGGGACATTCAGTACTTC.

This clonotype was picked up many times. This chain links TRBV20-1 with TRBJ2-1; 7 positions agree with TRBD2. Germline CDR1 is DFQATT and CDR2 is SNEGSKA (reference sequence). The ends lost 6 bases at V and 4 bases at J; junction bases unmatched: 9. The CDR3 is 14 residues long. Here the CDR3 DNA reads TGCAGTGCCGCTTCGCGGGGGTATTACAATGAGCAGTTCTTC. It specifies CSAASRGYYNEQFF.

The chain joins TRBV7-2 to TRBJ1-4; 7 bases are a match to TRBD1. The CDR3 has 14 amino acids. Losses at the gene ends were 4 bases for V and 2 bases for J; bases not matched to a gene: 1. CDR1 and CDR2 (germline): SGHTA, FQGNSA. The CDR3 region has the DNA TGTGCCAGCAGCTCGACAGGGACTAATGAAAAACTGTTTTTT. Its protein is CASSSTGTNEKLFF. The full variable domain, with the rest looked up from reference TRBV7-2 and TRBJ1-4, is GAGVSQSPSNKVTEKGKDVELRCDPISGHTALYWYRQSLGQGLEFLIYFQGNSAPDKSGLPSDRFSAERTGGSVSTLTIQRTQQEDSAVYLCASSSTGTNEKLFFGSGTQLSVL.

This clonotype was observed a few times. The chain carries TRBV28 and TRBJ1-2; TRBD1 aligns across 7 bases. From germline, CDR1 is MDHEN and CDR2 SYDVKM. The V and J ends lost 6 bases and 7 bases, in that order; junction bases with no gene match: 17. The CDR3 totals 16 residues. The CDR3 loop is CASRLNSDQGVFGYTF. CDR3 coding DNA: TGTGCCAGCAGGCTTAACTCCGACCAGGGGGTATTTGGCTACACCTTC.

The chain uses TRBV7-2 and TRBJ1-3; unclear D gene. Germline V CDR1 and CDR2: SGHTA, FQGNSA. Trimming removed 1 base at V and 0 bases at J, with 10 bases between. This CDR3 contains 16 residues. The CDR3 sequence is CASSLVGGGSGNTIYF. The CDR3 nucleotides read TGTGCCAGCAGCTTAGTCGGAGGCGGCTCTGGAAACACCATATATTTT.

The rearrangement joins TRBV4-3 to TRBJ1-2; D remains unclear. Trimming stripped 3 bases from V and 8 bases from J, with 22 bases between. Germline-derived CDR1 and CDR2 are LGHNA and YSLEER. CDR3 size: 16 residues. CDR3 in amino acids: CASSQAGAAVVEGYTF. CDR3 bases: TGCGCCAGCAGCCAGGCTGGTGCGGCGGTTGTCGAGGGCTACACCTTC.

V gene TRBV20-1 combines with J gene TRBJ2-1, with D uncertain. Trimming cost V 4 bases and J 7 bases, with 14 bases left between them. The CDR3 spans 13 residues. Germline loops: CDR1 DFQATT, CDR2 SNEGSKA (reference sequence). CDR3: CSAKRPGLNEQFF. Written as DNA, the CDR3 is TGCAGTGCTAAACGTCCTGGGCTTAATGAGCAGTTCTTC.

The table lists this clonotype with a few counts. The chain couples TRBV27 to TRBJ1-1; maybe TRBD1 (5 bases). This CDR3 spans 15 amino acids. Germline V gene lookup returns CDR1 MNHEY and CDR2 SMNVEV (reference sequence). The V end was cut by 0 bases, the J end by 3 bases, with 11 bases between. CDR3 sequence: CASSLSIGTDTEAFF. Here the CDR3 DNA reads TGTGCCAGCAGTTTATCGATAGGGACGGACACTGAAGCTTTCTTT.

The J gene is TRBJ2-5, the V gene TRBV20-1; D remains unclear. Germline V gene data show CDR1 as DFQATT and CDR2 as SNEGSKA (reference sequence). The V and J ends lost 0 bases and 5 bases respectively, with 10 bases between them. This CDR3 has 13 amino acids. CDR3 coding DNA: TGCAGTGCTAGAGATCCCGGGTGGGAGACCCAGTACTTC. Translating it yields CSARDPGWETQYF.

This clonotype has just one count. This chain links TRBV12-3 or TRBV12-4 with TRBJ2-3; TRBD1 matches 8 bases. J lost 2 bases, V lost 6 bases, and 7 bases had no gene match. The CDR3 runs to 15 residues. CDR3 loop: CASRDRTGPTDTQYF. As DNA, the CDR3 is TGTGCCAGCAGGGATAGGACAGGGCCCACAGATACGCAGTATTTT.

In its sample, this clonotype was seen a few times. The chain joins TRBV5-5 to TRBJ2-3; TRBD1 aligns across 7 bases. The germline V gene has CDR1 SGHKS and CDR2 YYEKEE (reference sequence). CDR3 length equals 14 residues. J lost 5 bases, V lost 4 bases, and 7 bases had no gene match. CDR3 amino acids: CASSPRGPGDTQYF. CDR3 in DNA: TGTGCCAGCAGCCCTAGGGGGCCGGGAGATACGCAGTATTTT.

This clonotype appeared a few times. The chain carries TRBV7-8 and TRBJ2-1, with a possible D match to TRBD1 (5 bases). The CDR3 length is 20 residues. V was cut by 5 bases and J by 0 bases, with 26 bases left in between. Germline-derived CDR1 and CDR2 are SGHVS and FQNEAQ. CDR3 sequence reads: CASSPNRYLVWQSSYNEQFF. The CDR3 region has the DNA TGTGCCAGCAGCCCTAACAGGTACCTTGTCTGGCAAAGCTCCTACAATGAGCAGTTCTTC.